This T cell receptor beta chain derives from a study of human T cells and chemical hapten exposure. Study-wide background: TCR yields per sample varied, mainly owing to small pooled library volume differences.

TCRdb reprocessed the RACE reads with MiXCR, giving one entry per CDR3 protein. The data contain 40,000 to 45,000 distinct CDR3 sequences, 3.7% of them singletons. This clonotype was picked up many times. Antigen unknown. Regarding the study as a whole: TCRs at high frequency, those above 1 in 1000, did not change with DPC sensitization.

Germline loops: CDR1 MGHDK, CDR2 SYGVNS. The CDR3 loop spans 17 amino acids. The junction had 12 bases not matched to a gene; V was cut back by 4 bases and J by 0 bases. Time point here: healthy volunteer bleed at 6 weeks. Total RNA was extracted from unfractionated whole blood. This chain joins TRBV25-1 and TRBJ2-7, with TRBD2 matching over 7 bases. The sequence derives from a human donor in good health. Some clones in this sample may be carry-over from other donors' samples. Sequencing used whole blood. The CDR3 is CASSGSGASGFSYEQYF. The CDR3 DNA follows: TGTGCCAGCAGTGGGTCCGGGGCTAGCGGATTCTCCTACGAGCAGTACTTC.